The 10 T cell receptor beta chains listed next were all sequenced from one sample in a study of blood T cell repertoires in COVID-19. Measured with immunoSEQ multiplex PCR; TCRdb has only the in-frame clones, and not every one. Of about 58,000 clones listed, about 88% are singletons. The sample consisted of peripheral blood. These receptors were obtained from a human donor with active COVID-19. The donor label of this sample is uncertain.

The gene calls are TRBV10-3 and TRBJ2-3, with D maybe TRBD2 (6 bases). CDR1 ENHRY and CDR2 SYGVKD come from the germline V gene. CDR3 size: 14 residues. Trimming shortened V by 6 bases and J by 0 bases, and 10 bases separated the two germline ends. DNA of the CDR3: TGTGCCATCAGACCGGGACTCAGCACAGATACGCAGTATTTT. Its translation is CAIRPGLSTDTQYF.

V and J are TRBV14 and TRBJ2-7; possible D gene TRBD1, 5 bases. CDR3 length: 13 residues. The V end was cut by 0 bases, the J end by 5 bases, with 8 bases between. The V gene's germline CDR1 is SGHDN and CDR2 FVKESK. Here the CDR3 DNA reads TGTGCCAGCAGCCAAGATGAACAGGACGAGCAGTACTTC. Translation: CASSQDEQDEQYF.

This clone is large. The chain couples TRBV19 to TRBJ2-7, with a possible D match to TRBD2 (6 bases). The V gene's germline CDR1 is LNHDA and CDR2 SQIVND (reference sequence). V lost 3 bases, J lost 5 bases, and 14 bases lay in between. The CDR3 totals 14 residues. The CDR3 region is CASSIPGGVDEQYF. In DNA form, the CDR3 reads TGTGCCAGTAGTATTCCCGGGGGTGTCGACGAGCAGTACTTC.

The rearrangement joins TRBV11-2 to TRBJ2-6, with a possible D match to TRBD1 (6 bases). The ends were cut back, 1 base at V and 0 bases at J, with 7 bases in the middle. CDR1 and CDR2 (germline): SGHAT, FQNNGV. The CDR3 runs to 16 residues. This CDR3 is CASSLGRGSGANVLTF. CDR3 DNA: TGTGCCAGCAGCTTAGGCAGGGGCTCTGGGGCCAACGTCCTGACTTTC.

Only a few counts were recorded for this clone. The V gene is TRBV28, the J gene TRBJ2-6; possibly TRBD2 for D (5 bases). The CDR3 extends over 13 amino acids. Germline V gene sequence: CDR1 MDHEN, CDR2 SYDVKM. Trimming took off 7 bases at V and 4 bases at J, with 8 bases between the two ends. The CDR3 is CASMKRGANVLTF. CDR3 in DNA: TGTGCCAGCATGAAGCGGGGGGCCAACGTCCTGACTTTC.

The chain carries TRBV25-1 and TRBJ1-5; no clear D gene. CDR3 size: 14 residues. Germline CDR1 MGHDK, CDR2 SYGVNS. Trimming took 8 bases from V and 0 from J, leaving 11 bases between them. CDR3 sequence reads: CASVSRDSNQPQHF. The CDR3 region has the DNA TGTGCCAGCGTAAGTAGAGATAGCAATCAGCCCCAGCATTTT.

This clone was counted a few times. The chain carries TRBV5-4 and TRBJ2-7; D uncertain. CDR3 length: 15 amino acids. V lost 4 bases and J 7 bases, leaving 21 bases between the germline ends. Germline CDR1 SGHNT, CDR2 YYREEE (reference sequence). Here the CDR3 DNA reads TGTGCCAGCAGCGTGAGAACAGCCGCGATCCGGGAGCAGTACTTC. It yields the protein CASSVRTAAIREQYF.

This clone occurred once. The chain couples TRBV5-1 to TRBJ2-7; TRBD1 is a possible D gene (6 bases). Trimming left V 4 bases short and J 6 bases short, with 20 bases between. Germline-derived CDR1 and CDR2 are SGHRS and YFSETQ. The length of the CDR3 is 15 residues. The CDR3 here is CASSPKTGSEGEQYF. In DNA form, the CDR3 reads TGCGCCAGCAGCCCGAAGACAGGTTCTGAAGGCGAGCAGTACTTC. The full variable domain, its missing parts supplied by reference TRBV5-1 and TRBJ2-7, is KAGVTQTPRYLIKTRGQQVTLSCSPISGHRSVSWYQQTPGQGLQFLFEYFSETQRNKGNFPGRFSGRQFSNSRSEMNVSTLELGDSALYLCASSPKTGSEGEQYFGPGTRLTVT.

The chain has TRBV5-1 and TRBJ1-2, with 7 bases that match TRBD1. The ends lost 0 bases at V and 8 bases at J; junction bases unmatched: 10. The CDR3 covers 15 residues. CDR1 is SGHRS, CDR2 YFSETQ, per germline. The CDR3 here is CASSLDPGTAGGYTF. The CDR3 bases are TGCGCCAGCAGCTTGGACCCTGGGACAGCCGGCGGCTACACCTTC.

This clone was seen only a few times. The chain links TRBV19 to TRBJ2-7; the D gene is possibly TRBD1 (6 bases). The CDR3 length is 14 residues. CDR1 and CDR2 from the germline V gene are LNHDA and SQIVND (reference sequence). The V gene lost 0 bases and the J gene lost 6 bases, with 12 bases spanning the gap. The CDR3 is CASSIEAGRGEQYF. The CDR3, as DNA: TGTGCCAGTAGTATAGAGGCAGGCAGGGGCGAGCAGTACTTC.